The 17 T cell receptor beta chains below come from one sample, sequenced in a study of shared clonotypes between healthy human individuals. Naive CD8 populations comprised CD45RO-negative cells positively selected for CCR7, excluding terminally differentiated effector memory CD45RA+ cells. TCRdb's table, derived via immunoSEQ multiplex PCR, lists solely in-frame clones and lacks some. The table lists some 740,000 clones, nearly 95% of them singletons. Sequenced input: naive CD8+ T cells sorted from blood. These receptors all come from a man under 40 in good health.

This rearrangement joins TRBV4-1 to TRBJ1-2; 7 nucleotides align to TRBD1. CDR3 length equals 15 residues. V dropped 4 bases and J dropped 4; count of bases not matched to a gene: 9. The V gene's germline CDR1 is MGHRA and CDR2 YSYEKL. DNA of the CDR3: TGCGCCAGCAGCCCGGAGAGGGGGCCTTCCTATGGCTACACCTTC. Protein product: CASSPERGPSYGYTF.

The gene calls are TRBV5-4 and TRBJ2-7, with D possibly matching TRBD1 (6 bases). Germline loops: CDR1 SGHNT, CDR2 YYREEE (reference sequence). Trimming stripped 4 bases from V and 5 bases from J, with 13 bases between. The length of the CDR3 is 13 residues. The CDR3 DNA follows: TGTGCCAGCAGCATGACAGGTGACGACGAGCAGTACTTC. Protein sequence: CASSMTGDDEQYF.

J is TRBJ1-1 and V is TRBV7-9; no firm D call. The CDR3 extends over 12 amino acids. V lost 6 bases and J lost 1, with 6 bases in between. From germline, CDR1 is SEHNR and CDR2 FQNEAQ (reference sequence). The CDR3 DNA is TGTGCCAGCAGGTACCCGAACACTGAAGCTTTCTTT. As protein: CASRYPNTEAFF.

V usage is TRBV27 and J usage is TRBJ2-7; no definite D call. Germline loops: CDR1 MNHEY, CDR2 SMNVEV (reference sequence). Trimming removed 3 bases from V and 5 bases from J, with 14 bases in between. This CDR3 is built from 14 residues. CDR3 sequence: CASSLVGSVNEQYF. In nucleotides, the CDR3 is TGTGCCAGCAGTTTGGTGGGGTCGGTGAACGAGCAGTACTTC.

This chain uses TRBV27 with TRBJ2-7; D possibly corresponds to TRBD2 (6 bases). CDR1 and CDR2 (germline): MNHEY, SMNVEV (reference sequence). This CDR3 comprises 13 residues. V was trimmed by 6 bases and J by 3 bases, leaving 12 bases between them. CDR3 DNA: TGTGCCAGCAGCCGGGGGATCCTCTACGAGCAGTACTTC. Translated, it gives CASSRGILYEQYF.

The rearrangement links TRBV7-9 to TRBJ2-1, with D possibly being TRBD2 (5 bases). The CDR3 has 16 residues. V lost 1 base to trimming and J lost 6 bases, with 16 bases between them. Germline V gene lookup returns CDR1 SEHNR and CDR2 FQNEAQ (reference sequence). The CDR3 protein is CASSLGRLGVGNEQFF. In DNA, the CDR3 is TGTGCCAGCAGCTTAGGACGGTTGGGAGTGGGCAATGAGCAGTTCTTC.

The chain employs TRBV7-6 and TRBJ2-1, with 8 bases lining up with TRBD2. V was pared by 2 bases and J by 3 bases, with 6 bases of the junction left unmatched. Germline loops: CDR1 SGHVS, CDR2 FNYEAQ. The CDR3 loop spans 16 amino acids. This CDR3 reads CASSLLAGGDYNEQFF. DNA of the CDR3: TGTGCCAGCAGCTTACTTGCGGGAGGAGACTACAATGAGCAGTTCTTC.

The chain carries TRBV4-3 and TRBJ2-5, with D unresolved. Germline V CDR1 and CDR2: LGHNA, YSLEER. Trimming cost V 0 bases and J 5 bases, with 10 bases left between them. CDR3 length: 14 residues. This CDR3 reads CASSQDASRETQYF. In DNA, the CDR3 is TGCGCCAGCAGCCAAGATGCTTCAAGGGAGACCCAGTACTTC.

The CDR3 coding sequence is TGTGCCAGCAGTTTGCGGGCGCGCCAAGAGACCCAGTACTTC. Translated, it gives CASSLRARQETQYF. The chain has TRBV27 and TRBJ2-5; possible D gene TRBD2, 5 bases. Germline V lookup: CDR1 MNHEY, CDR2 SMNVEV (reference sequence). The CDR3 contains 14 residues. V shed 3 bases and J shed 1 base, with 9 bases lying between them.

The CDR3 DNA follows: TGCGCCAGCAGCCAAGTCTCTCTAGCGCCATCCTACGAGCAGTACTTC. Amino acid sequence: CASSQVSLAPSYEQYF. The V gene is TRBV4-1, the J gene TRBJ2-7; D perhaps matches TRBD2 (6 bases). The CDR3 extends over 16 amino acids. The ends were cut back, 1 base at V and 1 base at J, with 14 bases in the middle. Germline values: CDR1 MGHRA, CDR2 YSYEKL.

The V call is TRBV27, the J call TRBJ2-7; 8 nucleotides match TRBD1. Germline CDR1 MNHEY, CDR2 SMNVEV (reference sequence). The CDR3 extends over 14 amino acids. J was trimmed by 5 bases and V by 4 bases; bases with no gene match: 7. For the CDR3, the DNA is TGTGCCAGCAGTTACGGACAGGGAGAAAACGAGCAGTACTTC. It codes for CASSYGQGENEQYF.

The CDR3 sequence is CASSYFAGGANVLTF. Here the CDR3 DNA reads TGTGCCAGCAGTTACTTCGCGGGTGGGGCCAACGTCCTGACTTTC. V and J are TRBV6-5 and TRBJ2-6, with D possibly matching TRBD2 (5 bases). V lost 1 base and J 3 bases, leaving 7 bases between the germline ends. The CDR3 has 15 residues. Germline lookup yields CDR1 MNHEY and CDR2 SVGAGI.

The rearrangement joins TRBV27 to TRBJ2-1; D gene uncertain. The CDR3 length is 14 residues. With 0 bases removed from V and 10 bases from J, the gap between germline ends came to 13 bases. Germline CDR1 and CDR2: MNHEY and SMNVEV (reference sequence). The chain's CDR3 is CASSLSSVRREQFF. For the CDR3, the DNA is TGTGCCAGCAGTTTATCGTCGGTTCGAAGGGAGCAGTTCTTC.

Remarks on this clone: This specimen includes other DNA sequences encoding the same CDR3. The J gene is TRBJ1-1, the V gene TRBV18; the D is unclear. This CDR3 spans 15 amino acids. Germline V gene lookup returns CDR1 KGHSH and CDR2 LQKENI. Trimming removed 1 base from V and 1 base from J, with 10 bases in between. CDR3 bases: TGTGCCAGCTCACCACTTATACCCCAGAACACTGAAGCTTTCTTT. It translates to CASSPLIPQNTEAFF.

The CDR3 protein is CASSPYPDDREITGELFF. The CDR3 DNA follows: TGTGCCAGCAGCCCCTACCCTGACGACAGGGAGATAACCGGGGAGCTGTTTTTT. The chain uses TRBV7-8 and TRBJ2-2; TRBD1 agrees at 7 bases. CDR1 is SGHVS and CDR2 is FQNEAQ in the germline V gene. The CDR3 consists of 18 residues. V dropped 5 bases and J dropped 5; count of bases not matched to a gene: 17.

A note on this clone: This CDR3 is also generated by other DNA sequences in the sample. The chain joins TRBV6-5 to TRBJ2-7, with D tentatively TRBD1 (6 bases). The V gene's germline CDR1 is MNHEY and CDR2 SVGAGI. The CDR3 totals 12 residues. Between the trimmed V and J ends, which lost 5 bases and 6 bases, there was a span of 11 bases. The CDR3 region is CASSPTGSEQYF. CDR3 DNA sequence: TGTGCCAGCAGTCCGACAGGCTCCGAGCAGTACTTC.

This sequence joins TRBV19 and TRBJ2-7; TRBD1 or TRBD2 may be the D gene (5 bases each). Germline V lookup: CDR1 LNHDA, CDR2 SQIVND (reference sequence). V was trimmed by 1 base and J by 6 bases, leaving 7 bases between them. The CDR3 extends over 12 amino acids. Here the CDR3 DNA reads TGTGCCAGTAGTATAGGGGGGTCCGAGCAGTACTTC. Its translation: CASSIGGSEQYF.